Listed below are T cell receptor beta chains from one sample, sequenced in a study of vaccination and CD4 T cells after COVID-19. Their antigens are not known. Each CDR3 protein is one row after TCRdb ran MiXCR on the PCR reads. The table records roughly 26,000 distinct CDR3 sequences, 64% of them present only once. Sequencing was done on a sample of CD4+ T cells from blood, cultured in vitro. The receptors originated from a human donor who had recovered from COVID-19. CDR3s include the opening cysteine and the closing phenylalanine or tryptophan. The order of the fields is V gene, D gene, clone size, J gene, CDR3 DNA, CDR3 protein. D genes are given only for firm matches. Expanded clones get a size class; other rows say once, few or many, or leave the size out.

>TRBV7-3|NA|NA|TRBJ2-5
TGTGCCAGCAGCTCCACTTCCATCGAGACCCAGTACTTC
CASSSTSIETQYF
>TRBV15|NA|few|TRBJ1-1
TGTGCCACCAGCAGAGATTCAAACCGGAACACTGAAGCTTTCTTT
CATSRDSNRNTEAFF
>TRBV7-2|NA|NA|TRBJ2-1
TGTGCCAGCAGCCCAGCTGAACTAGGGGGGAAAAATGAGCAGTTCTTC
CASSPAELGGKNEQFF
>TRBV7-6|NA|NA|TRBJ1-5
TGTGCCAGCAGCTTAGTGGGGAGGGGACAGCCCCAGCATTTT
CASSLVGRGQPQHF
>TRBV19|NA|once|TRBJ1-3
TGTGCCAGTAGGCGACGGACCGCTGGAAACACCATATATTTT
CASRRRTAGNTIYF
>TRBV6-5|NA|NA|TRBJ2-5
TGTGCCAGCAGTTACGATGAGGGAGGATCCCAAGAGACCCAGTACTTC
CASSYDEGGSQETQYF
>TRBV6-5|TRBD2|NA|TRBJ2-2
TGTGCCAGCAGTTACAACCCTAGCGGGAAAACCGGGGAGCTGTTTTTT
CASSYNPSGKTGELFF
>TRBV7-2|NA|NA|TRBJ1-5
TGTGCCAGCAGCTCTATGGGGGGGCTAAGGGATCCGATCGATGGCAATCAGCCCCAGCATTTT
CASSSMGGLRDPIDGNQPQHF
>TRBV28|NA|NA|TRBJ1-5
TGTGCCAGCCGTCAATCCAATCAGCCCCAGCATTTT
CASRQSNQPQHF
>TRBV7-9|TRBD1|NA|TRBJ1-2
TGTGCCAGCACCATGTACGATGGGGACAGGGGCCCCTATGGCTACACCTTC
CASTMYDGDRGPYGYTF
>TRBV15|NA|NA|TRBJ2-5
TGTGCCACCAGGCACGACTGGCAAGAGACCCAGTACTTC
CATRHDWQETQYF
>TRBV6-2/TRBV6-3|TRBD2|NA|TRBJ2-7
TGTGCCAGCAGGCGGGGGTCCCACGAGCAGTACTTC
CASRRGSHEQYF
>TRBV19|NA|NA|TRBJ1-2
TGTGCCAGTAGTATAGATCTCCGGGGGATCGGGGACTATGGCTACACCTTC
CASSIDLRGIGDYGYTF
>TRBV7-9|NA|NA|TRBJ1-5
TGTGCCAGCAGCTTGGGGGGTGGCAGACCCTCTGGCCAGCCCCAGCATTTT
CASSLGGGRPSGQPQHF
>TRBV27|TRBD2|NA|TRBJ2-1
TGTGCCAGCAGCTCCGGGAGGGGACCAGTATCGTACAATGAGCAGTTCTTC
CASSSGRGPVSYNEQFF
>TRBV2|NA|NA|TRBJ2-5
TGTGCCAGCAGTGAAGCGCTCACAAGCGCACTGCGGGAGACCCAGTACTTC
CASSEALTSALRETQYF
>TRBV6-1|TRBD2|NA|TRBJ2-1
TGTGCCAGCAGTCGGACTAGCGGCAACAGGGGTGAGCAGTTCTTC
CASSRTSGNRGEQFF
>TRBV7-2|NA|once|TRBJ2-5
TGTGCCAGCAGCTTAGGGTCTCCCCCACAAGAGACCCAGTACTTC
CASSLGSPPQETQYF
>TRBV20-1|TRBD2|NA|TRBJ2-2
TGCAGTGCTAGAGATTTTGGGAGGGCCACCGGGGAGCTGTTTTTT
CSARDFGRATGELFF
>TRBV6-2/TRBV6-3|NA|once|TRBJ1-6
TGTGCCAGCACTCCAACAGCCACCTATTCACCCCTCCACTTT
CASTPTATYSPLHF
>TRBV20-1|TRBD1|NA|TRBJ2-4
TGCAGTGCTAGGGGCCTCCAGACAGGGGACATTCAGTACTTC
CSARGLQTGDIQYF
>TRBV20-1|TRBD2|NA|TRBJ2-5
TGCAGTGCTAGACCAGGGTTGACTAGCGGGAGAACGGAGACCCAGTACTTC
CSARPGLTSGRTETQYF
>TRBV6-1|NA|NA|TRBJ1-2
TGTGCCAGCAGTACGGGGCCCGGGACGACAGCGTATGGCTACACCTTC
CASSTGPGTTAYGYTF
>TRBV2|NA|few|TRBJ1-5
TGTGCCAGCAGTGACCGGGGGAATCAGCCCCAGCATTTT
CASSDRGNQPQHF
>TRBV30|NA|NA|TRBJ1-6
TGTGCCTGGACCCCCTTCCGAGGATTTAATTCACCCCTCCACTTT
CAWTPFRGFNSPLHF
>TRBV6-1|TRBD2|few|TRBJ2-5
TGTGCCGCCAGGGTCAGGGCTAGCGGCCAAGAGACCCAGTACTTC
CAARVRASGQETQYF
>TRBV7-8|NA|NA|TRBJ1-5
TGTGCCAGCAGCTCCTACAGGGTTAGAAGCAATCAGCCCCAGCATTTT
CASSSYRVRSNQPQHF
>TRBV7-8|NA|NA|TRBJ1-5
TGTGCCAGCAGCTTAACTGAGGCCCAGCCCCAGCATTTT
CASSLTEAQPQHF
>TRBV19|NA|once|TRBJ1-2
TGTGCCAGTAACACCCCACCATCTAACTATGGCTACACCTTC
CASNTPPSNYGYTF
>TRBV7-2|TRBD1|NA|TRBJ1-5
TGTGCCAGCAGCTTACTCGGGACAGGGGCCGGAGGGGAGAAGCCCCAGCATTTT
CASSLLGTGAGGEKPQHF
>TRBV19|TRBD1|NA|TRBJ1-1
TGTGCCAGTAGTATGGGACAGATGAACACTGAAGCTTTCTTT
CASSMGQMNTEAFF
>TRBV28|NA|NA|TRBJ1-2
TGTGCCAGCAGTTTACGGCAGGGCTATGGCTACACCTTC
CASSLRQGYGYTF
>TRBV20-1|NA|NA|TRBJ1-5
TGCAGTGCTAGCCGGGGGGTAGCTCAGCCCCAGCATTTT
CSASRGVAQPQHF
>TRBV28|NA|NA|TRBJ2-7
TGTGCCAGCAGTTCCCTGGGGCAGGGTGTTAGGTACGAGCAGTACTTC
CASSSLGQGVRYEQYF
>TRBV6-5|NA|NA|TRBJ2-7
TGTGCCAGCAGTTATGGGGGAAGATCGCCGCTAGGGCAGTACTTC
CASSYGGRSPLGQYF
>TRBV9|TRBD2|NA|TRBJ2-3
TGTGCCAGCAGCGTAGGGGGACTAGCGGGACACCTCGCCGATACGCAGTATTTT
CASSVGGLAGHLADTQYF
>TRBV6-2/TRBV6-3|TRBD1|few|TRBJ2-7
TGTGCCAGCAGTGGTTACCTAGGGGGCCCGACCTACGAGCAGTACTTC
CASSGYLGGPTYEQYF
>TRBV15|NA|NA|TRBJ2-7
TGTGCCACCAGCAGAGATCGTCAGGGTCACTACGAGCAGTACTTC
CATSRDRQGHYEQYF
>TRBV6-1|TRBD2|NA|TRBJ2-1
TGTGCCAGCAGTGACCGACTAGCGGGTGCCTACAATGAGCAGTTCTTC
CASSDRLAGAYNEQFF
>TRBV6-1|TRBD1|few|TRBJ2-7
TGTGCCAGCAGGGACAGGGGGAGGGGATTCTCCTACGAGCAGTACTTC
CASRDRGRGFSYEQYF
>TRBV6-2/TRBV6-3|TRBD1|NA|TRBJ1-5
TGTGCCAGCAGAAAGACAGGGGAAGTGGGTCAGCCCCAGCATTTT
CASRKTGEVGQPQHF
>TRBV6-2/TRBV6-3|TRBD2|NA|TRBJ2-1
TGTGCCAGCAGTTATGGAGTACTAGCGGGAGTTCACAATGAGCAGTTCTTC
CASSYGVLAGVHNEQFF
>TRBV6-1|NA|NA|TRBJ1-3
TGTGCCAGCAGTCCCGGGACCGAAGATGGAAACACCATATATTTT
CASSPGTEDGNTIYF
>TRBV20-1|NA|NA|TRBJ2-3
TGCAGTGGGGGCGACTGGGGCAGCACAGATACGCAGTATTTT
CSGGDWGSTDTQYF
>TRBV6-1|TRBD1|NA|TRBJ1-1
TGTGCCAGCAGAGGACAGGGGATCACTGAAGCTTTCTTT
CASRGQGITEAFF
>TRBV6-1|NA|NA|TRBJ1-5
TGTGCCAGCAGCAACTATCAGCCCCAGCATTTT
CASSNYQPQHF
>TRBV18|NA|once|TRBJ1-3
TGTGCCAGCTCACCAAGGGGAAATGGAAACACCATATATTTT
CASSPRGNGNTIYF
>TRBV7-9|NA|NA|TRBJ1-1
TGTGCCAGCATCTTAGGGGTCGCGAACACTGAAGCTTTCTTT
CASILGVANTEAFF
>TRBV7-7|TRBD1|few|TRBJ1-6
TGTGCTAGCAGCATCAGGACAGGAGGCCACTCCTATAATTCACCCCTCCACTTT
CASSIRTGGHSYNSPLHF
>TRBV19|NA|NA|TRBJ1-2
TGTGCCAGTAGCGGATCACAGGGAAACTATGGCTACACCTTC
CASSGSQGNYGYTF
>TRBV6-5|NA|NA|TRBJ2-3
TGTGCCAGCAGTTACCGACAGTTCACAGATACGCAGTATTTT
CASSYRQFTDTQYF
>TRBV27|NA|few|TRBJ1-2
TGTGCCAGCAGTTTAAAGGCAGGGATTGGCCCCTATGGCTACACCTTC
CASSLKAGIGPYGYTF
>TRBV10-3|NA|NA|TRBJ2-7
TGTGCCATCAGTGATCGCTCCTACGAGCAGTACTTC
CAISDRSYEQYF
>TRBV7-2|NA|NA|TRBJ1-5
TGTGCCAGCACCCTAAGGGGCCCGGGGGGAGGCAATCAGCCCCAGCATTTT
CASTLRGPGGGNQPQHF
>TRBV2|NA|NA|TRBJ1-1
TGTGCCAGCAGTTTCGACCGGAACTCTAACACTGAAGCTTTCTTT
CASSFDRNSNTEAFF